The rows below give T cell receptor beta chains drawn from one sample of a study of blood T cell repertoires in COVID-19. Clones were sequenced by immunoSEQ multiplex PCR, and TCRdb holds only the in-frame ones, with some missing. The table has some 140,000 clones, roughly 84% seen once. Sequenced input: peripheral blood. These receptors were collected from a man aged 55-75 years with acute or convalescent COVID-19. Each CDR3 is given with its conserved first and last residue. A D gene is named only where the DNA matches it firmly. Only part of the rows carry a size: once, few, many, or a class if the clone is expanded.

D gene: TRBD1
V gene: TRBV10-3
J gene: TRBJ1-1
clone size: few
CDR3 DNA: TGTGCCATCAGTGAGACAGGGGGGGGAACTGAAGCTTTCTTT
CDR3 protein: CAISETGGGTEAFF

D gene: TRBD1
V gene: TRBV11-1
J gene: TRBJ2-7
clone size: NA
CDR3 DNA: TGTGCCAGCAGCGACCGGGACAGGGGACACTACGAGCAGTACTTC
CDR3 protein: CASSDRDRGHYEQYF

D gene: NA
V gene: TRBV7-3
J gene: TRBJ2-3
clone size: NA
CDR3 DNA: TGTGCCAGCAGCTTAAGTCGGGGGATAGATACGCAGTATTTT
CDR3 protein: CASSLSRGIDTQYF

D gene: TRBD2
V gene: TRBV5-4
J gene: TRBJ2-7
clone size: NA
CDR3 DNA: TGTGCCAGCAGCTCCGGACTAGCGGGGGGCACCGACGAGCAGTACTTC
CDR3 protein: CASSSGLAGGTDEQYF

D gene: NA
V gene: TRBV30
J gene: TRBJ2-7
clone size: NA
CDR3 DNA: TGTGCCTGGAGTGCGACTTATACCTACGAGCAGTACTTC
CDR3 protein: CAWSATYTYEQYF

D gene: TRBD2
V gene: TRBV7-3
J gene: TRBJ2-3
clone size: NA
CDR3 DNA: TGTGCCAGCAGCCCGCAGACTAGCGAGGTGATTGGTACGCAGTATTTT
CDR3 protein: CASSPQTSEVIGTQYF

D gene: TRBD1
V gene: TRBV2
J gene: TRBJ1-2
clone size: NA
CDR3 DNA: TGTGCCAGCAGTGAAGCTAACAGGGGCCGAGGCTACACCTTC
CDR3 protein: CASSEANRGRGYTF

D gene: NA
V gene: TRBV5-1
J gene: TRBJ2-6
clone size: NA
CDR3 DNA: TGCGCCAGCAGCTTGTCAACAGGGTTCTCTGGGGCCAACGTCCTGACTTTC
CDR3 protein: CASSLSTGFSGANVLTF

D gene: NA
V gene: TRBV10-2
J gene: TRBJ1-4
clone size: NA
CDR3 DNA: TGCGCCAGCAGTGACTTCGAACCCGGTGAAAAACTGTTTTTT
CDR3 protein: CASSDFEPGEKLFF

D gene: NA
V gene: TRBV3-1/TRBV3-2
J gene: TRBJ2-5
clone size: NA
CDR3 DNA: TGTGCCAGCAGCCAAGGTATCGAGACCCAGTACTTC
CDR3 protein: CASSQGIETQYF

D gene: NA
V gene: TRBV30
J gene: TRBJ2-7
clone size: few
CDR3 DNA: TGTGCCTGGACCGGTACCCGGGGTAAAAAACCCTACGAGCAGTACTTC
CDR3 protein: CAWTGTRGKKPYEQYF

D gene: TRBD1
V gene: TRBV6-5
J gene: TRBJ1-2
clone size: once
CDR3 DNA: TGTGCCAGCAGCAACCCGACAGGGAGAGTCCGTGGCTACACCTTC
CDR3 protein: CASSNPTGRVRGYTF

D gene: NA
V gene: TRBV7-3
J gene: TRBJ2-3
clone size: NA
CDR3 DNA: TGTGCCAGCAGCTTACAGCCAGGAACAGATACGCAGTATTTT
CDR3 protein: CASSLQPGTDTQYF

D gene: NA
V gene: TRBV19
J gene: TRBJ1-2
clone size: NA
CDR3 DNA: TGTGCCAGTAGTAACATGGACAGCTTGGGCTACACCTTC
CDR3 protein: CASSNMDSLGYTF

D gene: NA
V gene: TRBV18
J gene: TRBJ2-7
clone size: NA
CDR3 DNA: TGTGCCAGCTCACCGTCGGGGGGCAACTACGAGCAGTACTTC
CDR3 protein: CASSPSGGNYEQYF

D gene: NA
V gene: TRBV11-2
J gene: TRBJ1-2
clone size: NA
CDR3 DNA: TGTGCCAGCAGCCCAGGGGTTGGCTACACCTTC
CDR3 protein: CASSPGVGYTF

D gene: TRBD1
V gene: TRBV2
J gene: TRBJ1-4
clone size: few
CDR3 DNA: TGTGCCAGCAGAACCGGGACAGGGGCTGAAAAACTGTTTTTT
CDR3 protein: CASRTGTGAEKLFF

D gene: TRBD1
V gene: TRBV5-1
J gene: TRBJ2-1
clone size: NA
CDR3 DNA: TGCGCCAGCAGCTCCGGACAGGGTTTCTACAATGAGCAGTTCTTC
CDR3 protein: CASSSGQGFYNEQFF

D gene: NA
V gene: TRBV12-3/TRBV12-4
J gene: TRBJ2-7
clone size: NA
CDR3 DNA: TGTGCCAGCAGTTTAAGGGCTAGCGCGCAGTACTTC
CDR3 protein: CASSLRASAQYF

D gene: NA
V gene: TRBV6-5
J gene: TRBJ2-7
clone size: NA
CDR3 DNA: TGTGCCAGCAATGGCGGGTTAGGGGAGCAGTACTTC
CDR3 protein: CASNGGLGEQYF

D gene: TRBD1
V gene: TRBV12-3/TRBV12-4
J gene: TRBJ1-2
clone size: NA
CDR3 DNA: TGTGCCAGCAATCCGGACAGGTCCTATGGCTACACCTTC
CDR3 protein: CASNPDRSYGYTF

D gene: NA
V gene: TRBV6-2/TRBV6-3
J gene: TRBJ2-5
clone size: NA
CDR3 DNA: TGTGCCAGCAGTTACTTTATCGCAAGCACTCAAGAGACCCAGTACTTC
CDR3 protein: CASSYFIASTQETQYF

D gene: NA
V gene: TRBV19
J gene: TRBJ1-1
clone size: NA
CDR3 DNA: TGTGCCAGTAGTTTCTCAGGCGGGAGGGCCCCCGAAGCTTTCTTT
CDR3 protein: CASSFSGGRAPEAFF

D gene: NA
V gene: TRBV7-8
J gene: TRBJ1-1
clone size: NA
CDR3 DNA: TGTGCCAGCAGCTCCAAGCCGGGGAGATTGAACACTGAAGCTTTCTTT
CDR3 protein: CASSSKPGRLNTEAFF

D gene: TRBD1
V gene: TRBV6-5
J gene: TRBJ2-7
clone size: NA
CDR3 DNA: TGTGCCACTGTAAAGGGACAGGGGTCCTACGAGCAGTACTTC
CDR3 protein: CATVKGQGSYEQYF

D gene: TRBD1
V gene: TRBV13
J gene: TRBJ1-1
clone size: NA
CDR3 DNA: TGTGCCAGCAGCTCCGACAGGGGTTGGGCTGAAGCTTTCTTT
CDR3 protein: CASSSDRGWAEAFF

D gene: TRBD2
V gene: TRBV15
J gene: TRBJ2-3
clone size: NA
CDR3 DNA: TGTGCCACCACCACCTGGGGGATAGCGGGAGGAGAAAATAAGGCAGATACGCAGTATTTT
CDR3 protein: CATTTWGIAGGENKADTQYF

D gene: NA
V gene: TRBV7-2
J gene: TRBJ1-2
clone size: NA
CDR3 DNA: TGTGCCAGCAGCTTAGTCCCATATGGCTACACCTTC
CDR3 protein: CASSLVPYGYTF

D gene: NA
V gene: TRBV19
J gene: TRBJ2-1
clone size: NA
CDR3 DNA: TGTGCCAGTAGTATAGCTGGCGGGAACTACAATGAGCAGTTCTTC
CDR3 protein: CASSIAGGNYNEQFF

D gene: TRBD2
V gene: TRBV6-2/TRBV6-3
J gene: TRBJ2-3
clone size: once
CDR3 DNA: TGTGCCAGCAGTTACGAACTAGCGGGAACAGATACGCAGTATTTT
CDR3 protein: CASSYELAGTDTQYF

D gene: TRBD1
V gene: TRBV6-5
J gene: TRBJ2-1
clone size: NA
CDR3 DNA: TGTGCCAGCAGCCCCCCCGAAGGGACAGCGGAGCAGTTCTTC
CDR3 protein: CASSPPEGTAEQFF

D gene: TRBD1
V gene: TRBV24-1
J gene: TRBJ2-7
clone size: few
CDR3 DNA: TGTGCCGTCGGACAGGCCTACGAGCAGTACTTC
CDR3 protein: CAVGQAYEQYF

D gene: TRBD1
V gene: TRBV19
J gene: TRBJ2-2
clone size: NA
CDR3 DNA: TGTGCCAGTAGTATTGCCGGGACAGCGAACACCGGGGAGCTGTTTTTT
CDR3 protein: CASSIAGTANTGELFF

D gene: TRBD1
V gene: TRBV6-5
J gene: TRBJ2-5
clone size: few
CDR3 DNA: TGTGCCAGCAGTCTCCAGGGGGTACAAGAGACCCAGTACTTC
CDR3 protein: CASSLQGVQETQYF

D gene: NA
V gene: TRBV10-1
J gene: TRBJ2-1
clone size: few
CDR3 DNA: TGCGCCAGCAGTGAGTGGCAGTCCAATGAGCAGTTCTTC
CDR3 protein: CASSEWQSNEQFF

D gene: TRBD1
V gene: TRBV4-2
J gene: TRBJ2-6
clone size: NA
CDR3 DNA: TGTGCCAGCAGCCCATCCGGGACAGGGGGGATTGGGGCCAACGTCCTGACTTTC
CDR3 protein: CASSPSGTGGIGANVLTF